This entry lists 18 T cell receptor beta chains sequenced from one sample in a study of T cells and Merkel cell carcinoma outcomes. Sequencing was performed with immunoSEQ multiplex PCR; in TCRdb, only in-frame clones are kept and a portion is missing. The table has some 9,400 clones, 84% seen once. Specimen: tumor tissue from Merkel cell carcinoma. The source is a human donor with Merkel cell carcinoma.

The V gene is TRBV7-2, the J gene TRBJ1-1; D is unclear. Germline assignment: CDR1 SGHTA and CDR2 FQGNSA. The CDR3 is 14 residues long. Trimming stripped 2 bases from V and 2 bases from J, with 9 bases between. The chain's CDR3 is CASSLWTQNTEAFF. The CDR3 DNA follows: TGTGCCAGCAGCTTATGGACCCAAAACACTGAAGCTTTCTTT.

Here the CDR3 reads CASSFGGVNTEAFF. The CDR3 nucleotides read TGTGCCAGCAGCTTTGGGGGAGTGAACACTGAAGCTTTCTTT. This sequence joins TRBV11-1 and TRBJ1-1; weak D call: TRBD1 (5 bases). This CDR3 spans 14 amino acids. CDR1 is SGHAT and CDR2 is FQDESV in the germline V gene (reference sequence). Trimming took 3 bases from V and 0 from J, leaving 8 bases between them.

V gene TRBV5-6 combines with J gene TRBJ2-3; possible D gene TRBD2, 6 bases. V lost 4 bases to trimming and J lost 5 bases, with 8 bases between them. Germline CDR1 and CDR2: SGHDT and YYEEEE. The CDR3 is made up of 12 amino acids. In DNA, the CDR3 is TGTGCCAGCAGCCCGGGAGTAGATACGCAGTATTTT. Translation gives CASSPGVDTQYF. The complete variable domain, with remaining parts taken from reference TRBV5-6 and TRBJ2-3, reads DAGVTQSPTHLIKTRGQQVTLRCSPKSGHDTVSWYQQALGQGPQFIFQYYEEEERQRGNFPDRFSGHQFPNYSSELNVNALLLGDSALYLCASSPGVDTQYFGPGTRLTVL.

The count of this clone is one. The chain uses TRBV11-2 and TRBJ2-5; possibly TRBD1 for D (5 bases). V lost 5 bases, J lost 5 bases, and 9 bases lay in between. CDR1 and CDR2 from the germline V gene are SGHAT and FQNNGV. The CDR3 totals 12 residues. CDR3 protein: CASSPWGETQYF. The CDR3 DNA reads TGTGCCAGCAGCCCATGGGGCGAGACCCAGTACTTC.

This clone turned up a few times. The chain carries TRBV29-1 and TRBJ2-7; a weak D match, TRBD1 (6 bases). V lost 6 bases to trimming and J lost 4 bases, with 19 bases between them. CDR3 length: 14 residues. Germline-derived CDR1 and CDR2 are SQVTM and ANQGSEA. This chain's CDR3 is CSVAKGHMVYEQYF. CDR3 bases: TGCAGCGTAGCTAAGGGACATATGGTATACGAGCAGTACTTC.

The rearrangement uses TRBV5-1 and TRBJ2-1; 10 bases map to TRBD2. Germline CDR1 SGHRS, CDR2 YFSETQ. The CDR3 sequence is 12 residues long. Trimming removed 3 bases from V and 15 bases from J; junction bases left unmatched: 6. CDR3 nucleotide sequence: TGCGCCAGCAGCTCGACACTAGCGGGGCTGTTCTTC. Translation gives CASSSTLAGLFF. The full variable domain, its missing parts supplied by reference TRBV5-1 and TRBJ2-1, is KAGVTQTPRYLIKTRGQQVTLSCSPISGHRSVSWYQQTPGQGLQFLFEYFSETQRNKGNFPGRFSGRQFSNSRSEMNVSTLELGDSALYLCASSSTLAGLFFGPGTRLTVL.

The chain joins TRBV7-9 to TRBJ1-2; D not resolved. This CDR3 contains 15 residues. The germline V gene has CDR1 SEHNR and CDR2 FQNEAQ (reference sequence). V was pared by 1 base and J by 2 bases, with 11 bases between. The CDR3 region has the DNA TGTGCCAGCAGCTTAGGGTCAGGAAGGAACTATGGCTACACCTTC. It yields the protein CASSLGSGRNYGYTF.

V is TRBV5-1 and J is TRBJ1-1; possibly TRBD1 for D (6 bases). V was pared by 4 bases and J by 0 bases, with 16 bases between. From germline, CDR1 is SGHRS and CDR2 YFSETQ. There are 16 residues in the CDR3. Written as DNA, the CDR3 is TGCGCCAGCAGCCGAGGACAGCTTACCATGAACACTGAAGCTTTCTTT. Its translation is CASSRGQLTMNTEAFF.

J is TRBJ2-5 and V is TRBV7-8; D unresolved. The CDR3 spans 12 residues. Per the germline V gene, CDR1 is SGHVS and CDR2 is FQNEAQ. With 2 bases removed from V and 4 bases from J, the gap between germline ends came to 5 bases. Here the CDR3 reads CASSLNRETQYF. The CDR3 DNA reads TGTGCCAGCAGCTTAAACCGAGAGACCCAGTACTTC.

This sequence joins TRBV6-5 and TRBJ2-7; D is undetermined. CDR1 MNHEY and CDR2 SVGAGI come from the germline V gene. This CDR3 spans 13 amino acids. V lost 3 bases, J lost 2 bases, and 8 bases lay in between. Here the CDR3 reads CASSYAATYEQYF. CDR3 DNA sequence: TGTGCCAGCAGTTATGCCGCTACCTACGAGCAGTACTTC.

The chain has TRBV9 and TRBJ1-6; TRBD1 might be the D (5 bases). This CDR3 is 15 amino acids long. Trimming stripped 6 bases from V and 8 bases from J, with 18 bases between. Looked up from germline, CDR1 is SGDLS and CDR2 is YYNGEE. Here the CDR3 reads CASNSAGGLDSPLHF. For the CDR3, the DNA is TGTGCCAGCAACTCTGCGGGGGGTCTTGATTCACCCCTCCACTTT. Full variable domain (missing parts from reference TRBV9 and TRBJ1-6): DSGVTQTPKHLITATGQRVTLRCSPRSGDLSVYWYQQSLDQGLQFLIQYYNGEERAKGNILERFSAQQFPDLHSELNLSSLELGDSALYFCASNSAGGLDSPLHFGNGTRLTVT.

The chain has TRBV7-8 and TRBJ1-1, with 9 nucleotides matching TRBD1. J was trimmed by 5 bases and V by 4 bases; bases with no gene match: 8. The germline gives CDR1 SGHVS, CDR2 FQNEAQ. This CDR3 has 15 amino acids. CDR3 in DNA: TGTGCCAGCAGCTCGCCCGGGACAGGGCGTACTGAAGCTTTCTTT. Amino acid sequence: CASSSPGTGRTEAFF.

CDR3 in DNA: TGTGCCAGCAGGGACCTACAGGGGGCAGGGACTGAAGCTTTCTTT. It yields the protein CASRDLQGAGTEAFF. V gene TRBV28 combines with J gene TRBJ1-1; 9 nucleotides align to TRBD1. With 6 bases clipped from V and 5 bases from J, the junction kept 10 bases outside the gene matches. Germline CDR1 is MDHEN and CDR2 is SYDVKM. This CDR3 is 15 amino acids long.

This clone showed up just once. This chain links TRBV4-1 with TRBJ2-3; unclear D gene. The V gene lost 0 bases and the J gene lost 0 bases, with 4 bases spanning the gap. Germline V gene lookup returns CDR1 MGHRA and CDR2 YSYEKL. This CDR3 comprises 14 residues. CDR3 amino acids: CASSQEQSTDTQYF. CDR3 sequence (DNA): TGCGCCAGCAGCCAAGAACAGAGCACAGATACGCAGTATTTT.

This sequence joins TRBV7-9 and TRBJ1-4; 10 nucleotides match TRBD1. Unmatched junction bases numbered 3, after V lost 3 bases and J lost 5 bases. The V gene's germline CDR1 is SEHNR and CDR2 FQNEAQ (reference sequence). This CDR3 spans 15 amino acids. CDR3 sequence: CASSLTGGSNEKLFF. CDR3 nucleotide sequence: TGTGCCAGCAGCTTGACAGGGGGCTCCAATGAAAAACTGTTTTTT. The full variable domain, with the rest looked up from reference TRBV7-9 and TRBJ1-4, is DTGVSQNPRHKITKRGQNVTFRCDPISEHNRLYWYRQTLGQGPEFLTYFQNEAQLEKSRLLSDRFSAERPKGSFSTLEIQRTEQGDSAMYLCASSLTGGSNEKLFFGSGTQLSVL.

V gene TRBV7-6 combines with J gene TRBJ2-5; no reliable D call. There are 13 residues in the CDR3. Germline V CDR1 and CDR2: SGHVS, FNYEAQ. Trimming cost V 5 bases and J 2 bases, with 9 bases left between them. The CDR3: CASSDARQETQYF. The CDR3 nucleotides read TGTGCCAGCAGCGATGCGCGGCAAGAGACCCAGTACTTC.

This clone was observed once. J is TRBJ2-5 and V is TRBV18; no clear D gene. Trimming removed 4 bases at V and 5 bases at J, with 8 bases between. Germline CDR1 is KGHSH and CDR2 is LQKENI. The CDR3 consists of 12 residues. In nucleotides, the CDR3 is TGTGCCAGCTCACGGGTTGCTGAGACCCAGTACTTC. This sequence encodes CASSRVAETQYF.

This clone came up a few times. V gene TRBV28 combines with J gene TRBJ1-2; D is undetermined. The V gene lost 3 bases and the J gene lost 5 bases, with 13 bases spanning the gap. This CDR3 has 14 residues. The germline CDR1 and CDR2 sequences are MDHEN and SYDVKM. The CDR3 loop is CASSFSGESYGYTF. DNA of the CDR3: TGTGCCAGCAGTTTTAGTGGGGAGTCTTATGGCTACACCTTC.